This T cell receptor (beta chain) is from a study of shared clonotypes between healthy human individuals. Naive CD8 cells lacked CD45RO and underwent positive selection for CCR7, leaving out terminally differentiated effector memory CD45RA+ cells. Trimming stripped 4 bases from V and 6 bases from J, with 12 bases between. The CDR3 sequence is 13 residues long. The germline V gene has CDR1 MDHEN and CDR2 SYDVKM. Some clones are missing from TCRdb's copy, which holds only in-frame ones; the method was immunoSEQ multiplex PCR. The table has around 1.9 million clones, 93% seen once. In this sample, this clone turned up once.

The sample comprised naive CD8+ T cells from PBMCs. The chain joins TRBV28 to TRBJ1-1, with D perhaps matching TRBD1 (5 bases). The TCR comes from a man between 18 and 35 years old in good health. Some clones in this sample may be carry-over from other donors' samples. The chain's CDR3 is CASSSGPAAEAFF. In DNA, the CDR3 is TGTGCCAGCAGTTCGGGACCGGCGGCTGAAGCTTTCTTT.